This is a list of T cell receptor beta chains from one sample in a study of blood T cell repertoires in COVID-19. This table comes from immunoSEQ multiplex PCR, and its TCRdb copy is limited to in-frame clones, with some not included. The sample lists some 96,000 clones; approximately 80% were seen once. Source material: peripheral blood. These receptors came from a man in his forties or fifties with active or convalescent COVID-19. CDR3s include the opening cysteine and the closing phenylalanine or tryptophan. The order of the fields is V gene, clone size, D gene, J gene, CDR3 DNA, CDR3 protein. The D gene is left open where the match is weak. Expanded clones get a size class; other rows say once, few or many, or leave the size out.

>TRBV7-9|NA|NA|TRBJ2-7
TGTGCCAGCAGCTTCCTTACAGCCTACGAGCAGTACTTC
CASSFLTAYEQYF
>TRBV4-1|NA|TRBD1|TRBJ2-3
TGCGCCAGCAGCCAAGATGGGGCCGGACAGGGGCGGACAGATACGCAGTATTTT
CASSQDGAGQGRTDTQYF
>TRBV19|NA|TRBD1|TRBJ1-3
TGTGCCAGTACCAGGGGGTCCGGAAACACCATATATTTT
CASTRGSGNTIYF
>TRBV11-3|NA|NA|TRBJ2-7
TGTGCCAGCAGCTTCAGCTCCTACGAGCAGTACTTC
CASSFSSYEQYF
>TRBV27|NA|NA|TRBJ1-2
TGTGCCAGCTCCTCCTTTACATCGGCCGACGGAGACTATGGCTACACCTTC
CASSSFTSADGDYGYTF
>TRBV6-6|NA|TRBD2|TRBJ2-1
TGTGCCACCTTACCTGGGACTAGCGAAAATGAGCAGTTCTTC
CATLPGTSENEQFF
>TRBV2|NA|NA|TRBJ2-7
TGTGCCAGCAGTGAATCCAGCGTAGTCCACGAGCAGTACTTC
CASSESSVVHEQYF
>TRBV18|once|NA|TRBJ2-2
TGTGCCAGCTCACCGAGGGATACCGCGAACACCGGGGAGCTGTTTTTT
CASSPRDTANTGELFF
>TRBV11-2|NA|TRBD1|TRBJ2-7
TGTGCCAGCAGCCCCGGGACAGGTCCCTACGAGCAGTACTTC
CASSPGTGPYEQYF
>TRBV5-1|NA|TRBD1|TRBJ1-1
TGCGCCAGCAGCTGGAATACAGGGGCGACGGGGAACACTGAAGCTTTCTTT
CASSWNTGATGNTEAFF
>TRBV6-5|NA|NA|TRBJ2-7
TGTGCCAGCAGTTTGACCGGGACTCTCACTGGGGAGCAGTACTTC
CASSLTGTLTGEQYF
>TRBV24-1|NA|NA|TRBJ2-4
TGTGCCACCCAAGAATCGGGGGCCAAAAACATTCAGTACTTC
CATQESGAKNIQYF
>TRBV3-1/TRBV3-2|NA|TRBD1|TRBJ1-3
TGTGCCAGCAGAGACACAGGGGGAGGAAACACCATATATTTT
CASRDTGGGNTIYF
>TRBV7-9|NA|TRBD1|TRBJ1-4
TGTGCCAGCAGCCCCAACGTAGGGGGCGGTGAAAAACTGTTTTTT
CASSPNVGGGEKLFF
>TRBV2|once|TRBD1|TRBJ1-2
TGTGCCAGCACGACAGGGCCCTACTATGGCTACACCTTC
CASTTGPYYGYTF
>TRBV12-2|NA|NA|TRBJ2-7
TGTGCAAGTCGCTTAGCCCTAGCGGGAGGATACGAGCAGTACTTC
CASRLALAGGYEQYF
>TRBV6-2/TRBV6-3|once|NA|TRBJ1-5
TGTGCCAGCAGTTATACAGGGAATCAGCCCCAGCATTTT
CASSYTGNQPQHF
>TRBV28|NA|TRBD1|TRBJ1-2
TGTGCCAGCAGTAAGAACAGGGGGGTGAACTATGGCTACACCTTC
CASSKNRGVNYGYTF
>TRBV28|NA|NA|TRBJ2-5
TGTGCCAGCAGTGTAATATCCAGGAAAGAGACCCAGTACTTC
CASSVISRKETQYF
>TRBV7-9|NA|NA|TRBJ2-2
TGTGCCAGCAGCTTTAGAAACACCGGGGAGCTGTTTTTT
CASSFRNTGELFF
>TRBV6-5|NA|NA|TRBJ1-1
TGTGCCAGCAGTCAAACAGGGCACACTGAAGCTTTCTTT
CASSQTGHTEAFF
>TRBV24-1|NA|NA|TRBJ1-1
TGTGCCACCAGTGATGGTACTGGGCCTTACGACACTGAAGCTTTCTTT
CATSDGTGPYDTEAFF
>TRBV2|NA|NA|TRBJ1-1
TGTGCCAGCAGGACTCTAAACACTGAAGCTTTCTTT
CASRTLNTEAFF